The 3 T cell receptor beta chains below were found in one sample sequenced in a study of OX40 agonist ivuxolimab in advanced cancers. The data were produced by immunoSEQ multiplex PCR, yet TCRdb's version contains in-frame clones alone and is incomplete. The sample consists of roughly 75,000 clones, around 88% of them appearing once. Sequenced material: CD4+ or CD8+ T cells sorted from blood, taken in a trial of the OX40 agonist ivuxolimab. Receptors originate from an adult with an advanced solid tumor such as melanoma, head and neck, liver or kidney cancer.

The table lists this clone with a count of one. The chain links TRBV27 to TRBJ2-5; D may be TRBD1 (6 bases). Trimming left V 2 bases short and J 2 bases short, with 12 bases between. The CDR3 extends over 15 amino acids. CDR1 is MNHEY and CDR2 is SMNVEV in the germline V gene (reference sequence). CDR3 coding DNA: TGTGCCAGCAGTTTACTGCCGGACAGACAAGAGACCCAGTACTTC. Protein: CASSLLPDRQETQYF.

The rearrangement joins TRBV2 to TRBJ2-4; D call uncertain. The CDR3 sequence is 11 residues long. Trimming stripped 6 bases from V and 5 bases from J, with 5 bases between. The germline CDR1 and CDR2 sequences are SNHLY and FYNNEI. This CDR3 reads CASREQNIQYF. The CDR3 DNA reads as TGTGCCAGCAGGGAGCAAAACATTCAGTACTTC.

J is TRBJ2-5 and V is TRBV11-2; the D gene could be TRBD1 or TRBD2 (6 bases each). The CDR3 totals 15 residues. Per the germline V gene, CDR1 is SGHAT and CDR2 is FQNNGV. Trimming took off 4 bases at V and 7 bases at J, with 19 bases between the two ends. CDR3 protein: CASSWGAVQEGTQYF. DNA for the CDR3: TGTGCCAGCAGCTGGGGGGCAGTCCAAGAGGGGACCCAGTACTTC.